This entry is about one T cell receptor beta chain. Its antigen is not identified. Germline V gives CDR1 LGHNT, CDR2 FRNRAP. The CDR3 has 15 amino acids. With 3 bases removed from V and 11 bases from J, the gap between germline ends came to 22 bases. Time point specified: pre-sensitization, week 0. Treatment of the sample: therapeutic diphenylcyclopropenone sensitization with weekly scalp DPC. Patients had alopecia, were aged 18 to 70, and were not pregnant. This specimen comes from a study of human T cells and chemical hapten exposure. Study-wide points: Alopecia was present in the donors, so their immune response may differ from healthy people's.

Unique molecular identifiers were affixed to discrete cDNA molecules within the library. Study processing details: Samples had a median of around 91,000 TCRs, ranging roughly 23,224 to 690,600. TCRdb itself ran the RACE reads through MiXCR, one entry per CDR3 protein. TCRdb's processing, not the study's, gives the V and J calls here. The sample holds some 74,000 distinct CDR3 sequences; 13% to 15% are singletons and the top ten take roughly 4.6%. The sequencing used whole blood, collected in connection with sensitization to the hapten diphenylcyclopropenone (DPC). The clonotype comes from a woman aged 50 to 65 with alopecia areata. Some clones in this sample may be carry-over from other donors' samples. This chain links TRBV12-5 with TRBJ1-1; D gene unclear. Written as DNA, the CDR3 is TGTGCTAGTGGTTTTATCCGGCCTGAGGGTTATGTGGCTTTCTTT. Its protein is CASGFIRPEGYVAFF.